One sample yielded the 31 T cell receptor beta chains listed below, sequenced in a study of blood T cell repertoires in COVID-19. Sequencing used immunoSEQ multiplex PCR; TCRdb keeps in-frame clones, though not all of them. The sample consists of more than 250,000 clones, about 91% of them appearing once. The sample consisted of PBMCs or T cells enriched from blood (not recorded which). The receptors here all came from a woman aged 35 to 49 with acute COVID-19.

The chain recombines TRBV19 with TRBJ1-5, with 8 bases identical to TRBD1. The CDR3 has 15 residues. Trimming cost V 5 bases and J 11 bases; bases outside gene matches: 14. CDR1 is LNHDA and CDR2 is SQIVND in the germline V gene (reference sequence). The CDR3 protein is CASSPSGQGGSTQHF. In DNA, the CDR3 is TGTGCCAGTAGTCCCTCCGGACAGGGAGGTAGTACCCAGCATTTT. The whole variable domain, filled in from reference TRBV19 and TRBJ1-5, reads DGGITQSPKYLFRKEGQNVTLSCEQNLNHDAMYWYRQDPGQGLRLIYYSQIVNDFQKGDIAEGYSVSREKKESFPLTVTSAQKNPTAFYLCASSPSGQGGSTQHFGDGTRLSIL.

The chain uses TRBV28 and TRBJ1-2; a possible D gene is TRBD1 (6 bases). Germline-derived CDR1 and CDR2 are MDHEN and SYDVKM. Trimming took 5 bases from V and 0 from J, leaving 28 bases between them. This CDR3 is 20 amino acids long. In nucleotides, the CDR3 is TGTGCCAGCAGTCCCACCCTACTACAGGGTTTCGCTCTAGCTAACTATGGCTACACCTTC. Its protein product is CASSPTLLQGFALANYGYTF.

This sequence joins TRBV21-1 and TRBJ1-1. TRBV21-1 is designated a pseudogene. The CDR3 is 16 residues long. This CDR3 is CASSKFLTAVEWEAFF. The CDR3 nucleotides are TGTGCCAGCAGCAAATTTTTGACCGCGGTTGAATGGGAGGCTTTCTTT.

This sequence joins TRBV5-4 and TRBJ2-5, with TRBD1 identical over 11 bases. From germline, CDR1 is SGHNT and CDR2 YYREEE (reference sequence). Trimming took 4 bases from V and 4 from J; bases not matched to a gene: 9. CDR3 size: 16 residues. DNA of the CDR3: TGTGCCAGCAGCATGTGGAGGGACAGGGGGGGAGAGACCCAGTACTTC. The encoded protein is CASSMWRDRGGETQYF. The full variable domain, with the rest looked up from reference TRBV5-4 and TRBJ2-5, is ETGVTQSPTHLIKTRGQQVTLRCSSQSGHNTVSWYQQALGQGPQFIFQYYREEENGRGNFPPRFSGLQFPNYSSELNVNALELDDSALYLCASSMWRDRGGETQYFGPGTRLLVL.

This chain joins TRBV6-5 and TRBJ2-1; 8 bases line up with TRBD2. Germline values: CDR1 MNHEY, CDR2 SVGAGI. The CDR3 length is 15 residues. The J segment lost 0 bases and the V segment lost 7 bases, leaving 5 bases of the junction unmatched. The CDR3 sequence: CASTLAGYSYNEQFF. For the CDR3, the DNA is TGTGCCAGCACGCTAGCGGGTTACTCCTACAATGAGCAGTTCTTC.

The chain recombines TRBV18 with TRBJ2-7; D might be TRBD1 (5 bases). This CDR3 region has 14 residues. CDR1 KGHSH and CDR2 LQKENI come from the germline V gene. V gave up 1 base and J gave up 4 bases, with 11 bases separating them. The CDR3 bases are TGTGCCAGCTCACCACTCCCAGGGTTGTACGAGCAGTACGTC. It specifies CASSPLPGLYEQYV.

A single count supports this clone. The chain combines TRBV14 with TRBJ2-3, with TRBD1 as a possible D gene (5 bases). The V end was cut by 2 bases, the J end by 4 bases, with 7 bases between. The germline CDR1 and CDR2 sequences are SGHDN and FVKESK. This CDR3 has 13 residues. CDR3: CASSQQGPDTQYF. CDR3 sequence (DNA): TGTGCCAGCAGCCAACAGGGTCCAGATACGCAGTATTTT.

As for this clone: The junction differs from germline at one of its ends, possibly a read error. The V and J genes are TRBV12-3 or TRBV12-4 and TRBJ1-4; D not resolved. CDR3 length: 13 residues. CDR3: CASSLGVGGRVVF. The CDR3 DNA sequence: TGTGCCAGCAGTTTAGGCGTCGGCGGGCGGGTGGTTTTT.

The chain is built from TRBV10-1 and TRBJ2-1; D not certain. The CDR3 consists of 12 residues. Germline CDR1 reads WNHNN; CDR2 reads SYGVQD (reference sequence). The germline V and J ends were trimmed by 6 bases and 9 bases, with 12 bases remaining between them. The CDR3 DNA is TGCGCCAGCAGCGAAGCGATTGGTGAGCAGTTCTTC. This codes for CASSEAIGEQFF.

This sequence joins TRBV30 and TRBJ2-5; D not certain. V gave up 4 bases and J gave up 5 bases, with 14 bases separating them. Germline loops: CDR1 GTSNPN, CDR2 SVGIG (reference sequence). The CDR3 covers 13 residues. Here the CDR3 DNA reads TGTGCCTGGATGATCGACCCAGCGGAGACCCAGTACTTC. Its protein is CAWMIDPAETQYF.

This rearrangement joins TRBV2 to TRBJ1-4; the D is unclear. With 1 base removed from V and 4 bases from J, the gap between germline ends came to 10 bases. The germline gives CDR1 SNHLY, CDR2 FYNNEI. The CDR3 has 15 amino acids. The CDR3 bases are TGTGCCAGCAGTGAAGGCCTGGGGAGTAATGAAAAACTGTTTTTT. As protein: CASSEGLGSNEKLFF.

This chain connects TRBV10-3 to TRBJ2-2; TRBD2 matches at 9 bases. Germline V lookup: CDR1 ENHRY, CDR2 SYGVKD. The CDR3 spans 17 residues. V lost 0 bases and J lost 2; bases outside the gene matches: 4. The CDR3 DNA is TGTGCCATCAGTGAGTCTAGCGGGAGTGCAAACACCGGGGAGCTGTTTTTT. This translates into CAISESSGSANTGELFF.

The chain links TRBV28 to TRBJ1-1; D is possibly TRBD1 (6 bases). V was cut by 5 bases and J by 4 bases, with 14 bases left in between. The CDR3 length is 14 residues. Germline CDR1 reads MDHEN; CDR2 reads SYDVKM. CDR3 sequence: CASSTQGSGTEAFF. CDR3 DNA: TGTGCCAGCAGTACCCAGGGGTCGGGCACTGAAGCTTTCTTT. Supplemented by reference TRBV28 and TRBJ1-1, the full variable domain reads DVKVTQSSRYLVKRTGEKVFLECVQDMDHENMFWYRQDPGLGLRLIYFSYDVKMKEKGDIPEGYSVSREKKERFSLILESASTNQTSMYLCASSTQGSGTEAFFGQGTRLTVV.

This chain links TRBV6-4 with TRBJ1-3; D remains unclear. V was pared by 8 bases and J by 0 bases, with 8 bases between. CDR1 and CDR2 from the germline V gene are MRHNA and SNTAGT. This CDR3 has 13 residues. The CDR3 DNA reads TGTGCCAGCTCACAGAACTCTGGAAACACCATATATTTT. It codes for CASSQNSGNTIYF.

CDR3 DNA sequence: TGTGCCTGGAGTTCAGGGTCTGGAAACACCATATATTTT. Translated: CAWSSGSGNTIYF. The chain joins TRBV30 to TRBJ1-3, with a weak D call TRBD1 (5 bases). The CDR3 is 13 residues long. The V and J ends lost 2 bases and 1 base respectively, with 6 bases between them. The germline gives CDR1 GTSNPN, CDR2 SVGIG (reference sequence).

This rearrangement joins TRBV28 to TRBJ1-1; D not certain. The CDR3 length is 13 residues. CDR1 MDHEN and CDR2 SYDVKM come from the germline V gene. Trimming stripped 7 bases from V and 3 bases from J, with 12 bases between. CDR3 sequence (DNA): TGTGCCAGCAAATCCCACCCAGACACTGAAGCTTTCTTT. It translates to CASKSHPDTEAFF. Supplemented by reference TRBV28 and TRBJ1-1, the full variable domain reads DVKVTQSSRYLVKRTGEKVFLECVQDMDHENMFWYRQDPGLGLRLIYFSYDVKMKEKGDIPEGYSVSREKKERFSLILESASTNQTSMYLCASKSHPDTEAFFGQGTRLTVV.

V gene TRBV11-3 combines with J gene TRBJ1-2; D possibly corresponds to TRBD1 (6 bases). The germline CDR1 and CDR2 sequences are SGHNT and YENEEA. The CDR3 covers 13 residues. Trimming cost V 3 bases and J 4 bases, with 9 bases left between them. CDR3 sequence reads: CASSFTGFYGYTF. Written as DNA, the CDR3 is TGTGCCAGCAGCTTCACAGGGTTCTATGGCTACACCTTC.

The chain carries TRBV11-3 and TRBJ1-1, with a weak D call TRBD1 (6 bases). Trimming stripped 0 bases from V and 6 bases from J, with 17 bases between. This CDR3 has 16 amino acids. Germline V gene lookup returns CDR1 SGHNT and CDR2 YENEEA. The CDR3 region has the DNA TGTGCCAGCAGCTTAGATCTGGTCTTTGGACAGTCTGAAGCTTTCTTT. It specifies CASSLDLVFGQSEAFF.

The chain carries TRBV28 and TRBJ2-5; 9 bases are a match to TRBD1. CDR1 is MDHEN and CDR2 is SYDVKM in the germline V gene. This CDR3 has 15 amino acids. With 2 bases clipped from V and 7 bases from J, the junction kept 8 bases outside the gene matches. CDR3 amino acids: CASSLRTGDLWTQYF. CDR3 nucleotides: TGTGCCAGCAGTTTACGGACAGGGGATTTGTGGACCCAGTACTTC.

The chain carries TRBV11-3 and TRBJ2-3; TRBD2 might be the D (7 bases). With 8 bases removed from V and 5 bases from J, the gap between germline ends came to 23 bases. The CDR3 contains 16 residues. Germline-derived CDR1 and CDR2 are SGHNT and YENEEA. CDR3 sequence reads: CASARGTGGYRDTQYF. The DNA for the CDR3 is TGTGCCAGCGCACGGGGGACGGGGGGCTACAGAGATACGCAGTATTTT.

This clone was found many times. The chain links TRBV19 to TRBJ2-2, with 8 bases matching TRBD2. Per the germline V gene, CDR1 is LNHDA and CDR2 is SQIVND (reference sequence). V trimming: 4 bases; J trimming: 2 bases; junction bases outside the gene matches: 9. This CDR3 is built from 17 residues. The CDR3 DNA sequence: TGTGCCAGTAGTAAAAGCGGGAGTCTTATTAACACCGGGGAGCTGTTTTTT. This codes for CASSKSGSLINTGELFF.

This chain joins TRBV19 and TRBJ1-6, with 9 bases fitting TRBD1. This CDR3 is built from 14 residues. Germline lookup yields CDR1 LNHDA and CDR2 SQIVND (reference sequence). After removal of 9 bases from V and 10 bases from J, the junction contained 10 bases not matched to a gene. DNA of the CDR3: TGTGCCAGCGGTCAAACAGGGGGCGAATCACCCCTCCACTTT. It specifies CASGQTGGESPLHF.

The chain couples TRBV25-1 to TRBJ2-5, with TRBD2 matching over 12 bases. With V trimmed by 5 bases and J by 5 bases, 15 bases remained unmatched. The V gene's germline CDR1 is MGHDK and CDR2 SYGVNS. This CDR3 is built from 18 residues. Here the CDR3 DNA reads TGTGCCAGCAGTTATCTAGCGGGAGGGAGGCCAACCGTGGAGACCCAGTACTTC. It specifies CASSYLAGGRPTVETQYF. The full variable domain, completed using reference TRBV25-1 and TRBJ2-5, is EADIYQTPRYLVIGTGKKITLECSQTMGHDKMYWYQQDPGMELHLIHYSYGVNSTEKGDLSSESTVSRIRTEHFPLTLESARPSHTSQYLCASSYLAGGRPTVETQYFGPGTRLLVL.

The rearrangement links TRBV10-3 to TRBJ1-1; the D is unclear. The CDR3 length is 13 residues. The V and J ends lost 8 bases and 2 bases respectively, with 12 bases between them. Germline CDR1 and CDR2: ENHRY and SYGVKD. The CDR3 sequence: CAIHFDKNTEAFF. The DNA of the CDR3 is TGTGCCATCCATTTCGACAAAAACACTGAAGCTTTCTTT.

V is TRBV11-3 and J is TRBJ1-2, with D maybe TRBD1 (6 bases). CDR3 length: 16 amino acids. The germline V gene encodes CDR1 SGHNT and CDR2 YENEEA. V dropped 4 bases and J dropped 0 bases, with 15 bases sitting between them. The CDR3 DNA is TGTGCCAGCAGCTGCCGGGACAAAGATTCTAACTATGGCTACACCTTC. Its translation is CASSCRDKDSNYGYTF.

V is TRBV18 and J is TRBJ2-5, with no clear D. The CDR3 is made up of 13 amino acids. V was clipped by 3 bases and J by 5 bases, with 10 bases between them. Germline assignment: CDR1 KGHSH and CDR2 LQKENI. DNA of the CDR3: TGTGCCAGCTCACCGCAGAACGGGGAGACCCAGTACTTC. Translating it yields CASSPQNGETQYF.

This clone was detected once. J is TRBJ1-1 and V is TRBV13, with a weak D call TRBD1 (5 bases). This CDR3 spans 16 amino acids. Trimming took 2 bases from V and 3 from J, leaving 16 bases between them. Germline values: CDR1 PRHDT, CDR2 FYEKMQ (reference sequence). CDR3 nucleotides: TGTGCCAGCAGCTTACTGGCCCCACCCAGGGACACTGAAGCTTTCTTT. Amino acid sequence: CASSLLAPPRDTEAFF.

This rearrangement joins TRBV18 to TRBJ2-7; 11 bases are a match to TRBD2. The CDR3 has 14 amino acids. The trim removed 4 bases at V and 6 bases at J, leaving 5 bases unmatched. The germline gives CDR1 KGHSH, CDR2 LQKENI. CDR3 region: CASSLAGGQGEQYF. The CDR3 nucleotides are TGTGCCAGCTCACTAGCGGGAGGGCAGGGCGAGCAGTACTTC.

The chain is built from TRBV28 and TRBJ2-6; no definite D call. CDR1 is MDHEN, CDR2 SYDVKM, per germline. V lost 7 bases and J lost 2, with 18 bases in between. The CDR3 has 17 residues. CDR3 sequence: CASMPGYLVAGANVLTF. As DNA, the CDR3 is TGTGCCAGCATGCCAGGTTACTTAGTGGCTGGGGCCAACGTCCTGACTTTC. The whole variable domain, remainder taken from reference TRBV28 and TRBJ2-6, is DVKVTQSSRYLVKRTGEKVFLECVQDMDHENMFWYRQDPGLGLRLIYFSYDVKMKEKGDIPEGYSVSREKKERFSLILESASTNQTSMYLCASMPGYLVAGANVLTFGAGSRLTVL.

The chain has TRBV19 and TRBJ2-1, with TRBD2 matching over 9 bases. CDR3 length: 14 amino acids. Per the germline V gene, CDR1 is LNHDA and CDR2 is SQIVND (reference sequence). J lost 9 bases, V lost 7 bases, and 10 bases had no gene match. In DNA form, the CDR3 reads TGTGCCAGTAAGGTGGTAGCGGGAGAGGGTGAGCAGTTCTTC. This encodes CASKVVAGEGEQFF.

The chain uses TRBV19 and TRBJ2-1, with D perhaps matching TRBD2 (6 bases). The germline V gene has CDR1 LNHDA and CDR2 SQIVND (reference sequence). There are 15 residues in the CDR3. Trimming took off 6 bases at V and 7 bases at J, with 19 bases between the two ends. The CDR3 nucleotides read TGTGCCAGTAGGGAAGGGACTGCCTCATCAAATGAGCAGTTCTTC. Translated, it gives CASREGTASSNEQFF.